Described below is a single TCR beta chain sequence and its context. The V end was cut by 0 bases, the J end by 7 bases, with 12 bases between. The CDR3 is 14 amino acids. Germline V CDR1 and CDR2: LNHNV, YYDKDF (reference sequence). Seattle participants joined during active infection and were tracked over time. This sample was included in a study of blood T cell repertoires in COVID-19. Study details: Sample material is recorded as cDNA or gDNA derived from T cells, B-cell-depleted T cells, or PBMCs.

Measured with immunoSEQ multiplex PCR; TCRdb has only the in-frame clones, and not every one. The table lists approximately 120,000 clones, about four fifths of them singletons, with about 18% in the top ten. The sequence was obtained from a man in his thirties or forties with COVID-19, enrolled during active disease. The specimen sequenced was peripheral blood. The chain couples TRBV15 to TRBJ1-2; unclear D gene. The CDR3 bases are TGTGCCACCAGCAGAGATCGAGGAGGGTTTGGCTACACCTTC. Translating gives CATSRDRGGFGYTF.